What follows describes a single T cell receptor (beta chain). This entry comes from a study of blood T cell repertoires in COVID-19. Looked up from germline, CDR1 is MNHNY and CDR2 is SVGAGI (reference sequence). Trimming took 2 bases from V and 10 from J, leaving 9 bases between them. CDR3 length equals 12 residues. Some clones are missing from TCRdb's copy, which holds only in-frame ones; the method was immunoSEQ multiplex PCR. The sample contains 140,000 to 150,000 clones, about three quarters of which appear only once. This TCR derives from a man aged 45-65 years with acute or convalescent COVID-19. The specimen sequenced was peripheral blood. The chain employs TRBV6-6 and TRBJ2-1; no reliable D call. The CDR3 sequence: CASSYQRGEQFF. In nucleotides, the CDR3 is TGTGCCAGCAGTTACCAGCGAGGCGAGCAGTTCTTC.